Below, 22 T cell receptor beta chains from the same sample are listed, as sequenced in a study of blood T cells in healthy people across ages (dated by TCRdb to 2015 to 2017). The library was obtained by 5' RACE. A second PCR of roughly 7 to 11 cycles was performed with a sample-barcoded 5' primer and a J-beta primer mix. Using fastp at Q25 and MiXCR, TCRdb reprocessed the public reads and kept productive beta chains. Rows are unified per CDR3 protein, each entry keeping the most common DNA and genes. This sample gives some 1.8 million distinct CDR3 sequences in total; 39% of them show up just once. Approximately 22% of the sample is in the top ten clones. Sample: blood. All receptors derive from a human donor in good health.

The chain uses TRBV7-2 and TRBJ1-2; D ambiguous. CDR3 size: 15 residues. In germline, CDR1 is SGHTA, CDR2 FQGNSA. Between the trimmed V and J ends, which lost 2 bases and 4 bases, there was a span of 14 bases. Here the CDR3 DNA reads TGTGCCAGCAGCTTAACCTACAGTCACCTCTATGGCTACACCTTC. This encodes CASSLTYSHLYGYTF. The full variable domain, with the rest looked up from reference TRBV7-2 and TRBJ1-2, is GAGVSQSPSNKVTEKGKDVELRCDPISGHTALYWYRQSLGQGLEFLIYFQGNSAPDKSGLPSDRFSAERTGGSVSTLTIQRTQQEDSAVYLCASSLTYSHLYGYTFGSGTRLTVV.

This clonotype was observed a few times. This sequence joins TRBV20-1 and TRBJ1-2; possibly TRBD1 for D (5 bases). This CDR3 has 15 amino acids. Germline-derived CDR1 and CDR2 are DFQATT and SNEGSKA (reference sequence). Trimming left V 5 bases short and J 3 bases short, with 19 bases between. CDR3 sequence reads: CSAGIGRVPDYGYTF. The CDR3 DNA sequence: TGCAGTGCTGGCATCGGCAGGGTGCCAGACTATGGCTACACCTTC.

As to this clonotype: A read error may produce the germline difference seen at one junction end. V is TRBV7-3 and J is TRBJ2-1, with D possibly matching TRBD2 (5 bases). The germline V gene has CDR1 SGHTA and CDR2 FQGTGA. This CDR3 has 15 residues. CDR3 nucleotide sequence: TGTGCCAGCAACTTACAAGCGGTCCTCTACAATGAGCAGTTCTTC. Translated: CASNLQAVLYNEQFF.

The chain links TRBV4-2 to TRBJ1-4, with D hard to call. The CDR3 has 16 residues. Trimming shortened V by 0 bases and J by 4 bases, and 12 bases separated the two germline ends. Germline V gives CDR1 LGHNA, CDR2 YNFKEQ. CDR3 nucleotide sequence: TGTGCCAGCAGCCAAGATCGAGGATATATTAATGAAAAACTGTTTTTT. It encodes CASSQDRGYINEKLFF.

The chain has TRBV2 and TRBJ2-7, with D possibly TRBD1 on 6 matching bases. The CDR3 totals 14 residues. Germline V gene data show CDR1 as SNHLY and CDR2 as FYNNEI. Trimming stripped 5 bases from V and 4 bases from J, with 15 bases between. The CDR3: CASSMRGSLYEQYF. Here the CDR3 DNA reads TGTGCCAGCAGTATGAGGGGGTCCTTGTACGAGCAGTACTTC.

The genes are TRBV6-2 or TRBV6-3 and TRBJ2-3; D gene uncertain. This CDR3 region has 15 residues. The V gene's germline CDR1 is MNHEY and CDR2 SVGEGT. Trimming removed 0 bases from V and 4 bases from J, with 11 bases in between. The CDR3 DNA reads as TGTGCCAGCAGTTACTCGAGCAGGCTCCCAGATACGCAGTATTTT. It yields the protein CASSYSSRLPDTQYF.

This clonotype was seen a few times. The chain combines TRBV7-2 with TRBJ2-7; 8 positions match TRBD1. The CDR3 length is 15 residues. Germline loops: CDR1 SGHTA, CDR2 FQGNSA. The J segment lost 1 base and the V segment lost 2 bases, leaving 4 bases of the junction unmatched. Here the CDR3 reads CASSLRRTGSYEQYF. The CDR3 DNA is TGTGCCAGCAGCTTACGCCGGACAGGGTCCTACGAGCAGTACTTC.

Only a few counts were recorded for this clonotype. This sequence joins TRBV27 and TRBJ2-3; D gene uncertain. Germline-derived CDR1 and CDR2 are MNHEY and SMNVEV (reference sequence). The V and J ends lost 6 bases and 5 bases respectively, with 15 bases between them. The CDR3 consists of 14 residues. The CDR3 sequence: CASSPLRKGDTQYF. DNA of the CDR3: TGTGCCAGCAGCCCCCTCCGAAAAGGAGATACGCAGTATTTT.

This clonotype was seen more than once but under ten times. This chain links TRBV6-2 or TRBV6-3 with TRBJ2-1, with TRBD1 matching 7 bases. V shed 7 bases and J 0 bases; nucleotides not matched to a gene: 9. Germline V lookup: CDR1 MNHEY, CDR2 SVGEGT. The length of the CDR3 is 16 residues. The CDR3 DNA is TGTGCCAGCACTGGGACAGACCCTTACTCCTACAATGAGCAGTTCTTC. It specifies CASTGTDPYSYNEQFF.

This clonotype was seen more than once but under ten times. The chain combines TRBV20-1 with TRBJ2-7; D may be TRBD2 (6 bases). Per germline, CDR1 DFQATT and CDR2 SNEGSKA (reference sequence). Trimming cost V 0 bases and J 4 bases, with 16 bases left between them. The CDR3 totals 15 residues. The CDR3 bases are TGCAGTGCTAGAGAAGAGTGGAGGGAATCTTACGAGCAGTACTTC. Translated, it gives CSAREEWRESYEQYF.

Only a few counts were recorded for this clonotype. The chain recombines TRBV9 with TRBJ2-7; 7 bases match TRBD1. The CDR3 is 16 residues long. CDR1 is SGDLS, CDR2 YYNGEE, per germline. Unmatched junction bases numbered 14, after V lost 5 bases and J lost 3 bases. CDR3 sequence reads: CASRRITGAAYYEQYF. CDR3 coding DNA: TGTGCCAGCAGGAGAATTACAGGGGCCGCCTACTACGAGCAGTACTTC.

This clonotype occurred a few times. A junction boundary mismatches the germline segment, possibly from a read error. The rearrangement joins TRBV7-2 to TRBJ2-5; D call uncertain. Germline CDR1 and CDR2: SGHTA and FQGNSA. The CDR3 has 13 amino acids. The CDR3 nucleotides read TGTGCCGGCAGCTTTGGCAGGATGGAGACCCAGTACTTC. Its translation is CAGSFGRMETQYF.

The chain joins TRBV27 to TRBJ2-3; 11 bases are shared with TRBD2. The CDR3 runs 15 residues. The J segment lost 4 bases and the V segment lost 6 bases, leaving 6 bases of the junction unmatched. Germline loops: CDR1 MNHEY, CDR2 SMNVEV (reference sequence). CDR3 residues: CASRLAGVLPDTQYF. The CDR3 bases are TGTGCCAGCAGACTAGCGGGGGTACTCCCAGATACGCAGTATTTT.

V usage is TRBV7-8 and J usage is TRBJ1-6, with TRBD1 identical over 11 bases. Germline V gene sequence: CDR1 SGHVS, CDR2 FQNEAQ. With V trimmed by 5 bases and J by 9 bases, 6 bases remained unmatched. This CDR3 spans 15 amino acids. The CDR3 loop is CASSTGTGGVSPLHF. The DNA of the CDR3 is TGTGCCAGCAGCACCGGGACAGGGGGAGTTTCACCCCTCCACTTT.

In DNA, the CDR3 is TGCGCCAGCAGCTTGGAACAGGCTAAAGCTTTCTTT. Encoded protein: CASSLEQAKAFF. The rearrangement links TRBV5-1 to TRBJ1-1; D is perhaps TRBD1 (5 bases). Germline V gene lookup returns CDR1 SGHRS and CDR2 YFSETQ. V lost 0 bases to trimming and J lost 9 bases, with 9 bases between them. The CDR3 consists of 12 residues. The full variable domain, rest sourced from reference TRBV5-1 and TRBJ1-1, is KAGVTQTPRYLIKTRGQQVTLSCSPISGHRSVSWYQQTPGQGLQFLFEYFSETQRNKGNFPGRFSGRQFSNSRSEMNVSTLELGDSALYLCASSLEQAKAFFGQGTRLTVV.

This clonotype was observed a single time. The chain is built from TRBV7-9 and TRBJ2-5; D might be TRBD1 (5 bases). The CDR3 has 12 amino acids. CDR1 is SEHNR, CDR2 FQNEAQ, per germline (reference sequence). Trimming removed 1 base from V and 11 bases from J, with 11 bases in between. CDR3 sequence reads: CASSLVDNGQYF. DNA for the CDR3: TGTGCCAGCAGCTTAGTGGACAATGGGCAGTACTTC.

The sample holds a few counts of this clonotype. J is TRBJ1-4 and V is TRBV7-8; D gene uncertain. CDR3 size: 16 residues. CDR1 and CDR2 from the germline V gene are SGHVS and FQNEAQ. The V and J ends lost 1 base and 0 bases respectively, with 9 bases between them. Here the CDR3 DNA reads TGTGCCAGCAGCTTAGTCAGCGCTCCAACTAATGAAAAACTGTTTTTT. This sequence encodes CASSLVSAPTNEKLFF.

This clonotype was recorded a few times. The rearrangement uses TRBV29-1 and TRBJ1-6; D remains unclear. The germline CDR1 and CDR2 sequences are SQVTM and ANQGSEA. The CDR3 is 13 amino acids. The V end was cut by 5 bases, the J end by 6 bases, with 11 bases between. CDR3 sequence (DNA): TGCAGCGTTCAGGACCAGCCTAATTCACCCCTCCACTTT. Translation: CSVQDQPNSPLHF.

Notes on this clonotype: One base away lies a much larger clone, so this may be a sequencing read error. The rearrangement uses TRBV12-3 or TRBV12-4 and TRBJ1-1; maybe TRBD1 (6 bases). This CDR3 has 14 residues. Trimming shortened V by 6 bases and J by 5 bases, and 16 bases separated the two germline ends. The CDR3 here is CASSYTDRKTEAFF. CDR3 coding DNA: TGTGCCAGCAGCTATACAGACAGGAAAACTGAAGCTTTCTTT.

This clonotype appeared a few times. The chain is built from TRBV6-4 and TRBJ2-7; D is possibly TRBD1 or TRBD2 (5 bases each). Germline CDR1 is MRHNA and CDR2 is SNTAGT. V was shortened by 5 bases and J by 4 bases, with 24 bases between the two germline ends. This CDR3 is built from 17 residues. CDR3 nucleotide sequence: TGTGCCAGCAGTCTGATACAGGCCCCACCTAGGAGGTACGAGCAGTACTTC. This encodes CASSLIQAPPRRYEQYF.

The gene calls are TRBV7-3 and TRBJ1-2; maybe TRBD1 (5 bases). In germline, CDR1 is SGHTA, CDR2 FQGTGA. Trimming pared 5 bases from V and 4 bases from J, leaving 17 bases between. This CDR3 is 15 amino acids long. The CDR3 loop is CASSPRGPGAYGYTF. CDR3 DNA sequence: TGTGCCAGCAGCCCCCGGGGCCCAGGCGCCTATGGCTACACCTTC.

This clonotype has more than one count but fewer than ten. Here the CDR3 reads CASSLTFPGAGGYTF. The CDR3 DNA reads as TGTGCCAGCAGTTTAACGTTTCCGGGGGCTGGTGGCTACACCTTC. The chain is built from TRBV28 and TRBJ1-2; a possible D gene is TRBD1 (6 bases). CDR3 size: 15 residues. Germline values: CDR1 MDHEN, CDR2 SYDVKM. Trimming left V 2 bases short and J 7 bases short, with 17 bases between.